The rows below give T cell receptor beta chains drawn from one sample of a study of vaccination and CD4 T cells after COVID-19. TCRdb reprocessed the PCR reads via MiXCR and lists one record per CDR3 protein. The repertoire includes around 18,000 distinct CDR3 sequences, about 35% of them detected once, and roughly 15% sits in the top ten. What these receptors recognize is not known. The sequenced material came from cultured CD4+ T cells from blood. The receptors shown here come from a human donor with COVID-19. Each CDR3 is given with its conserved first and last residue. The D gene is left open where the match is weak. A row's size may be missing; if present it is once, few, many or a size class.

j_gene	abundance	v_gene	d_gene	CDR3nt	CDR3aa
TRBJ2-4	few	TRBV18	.	TGTGCCAGCTCACCAGATGCGTGGGGGTCCCTAGCCAAAAACATTCAGTACTTC	CASSPDAWGSLAKNIQYF
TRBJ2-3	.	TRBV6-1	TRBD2	TGTGCCAGCACCTCCGGCGGGGGGCGAGATACGCAGTATTTT	CASTSGGGRDTQYF
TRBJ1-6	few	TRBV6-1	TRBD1	TGTGCCAGTATGACAGGGGCTTCACCCCTCCACTTT	CASMTGASPLHF
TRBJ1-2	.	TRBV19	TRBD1	TGTGCCAGTAGTATGGGGGGGACAGGGGTTGGCTACACCTTC	CASSMGGTGVGYTF
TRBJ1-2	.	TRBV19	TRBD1	TGTGCCAGTAGTATACCGGGGACAGCTGGTGGCTACACCTTC	CASSIPGTAGGYTF
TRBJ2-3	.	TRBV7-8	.	TGTGCCAGTTCGGGACTGACTTCAGATACGCAGTATTTT	CASSGLTSDTQYF
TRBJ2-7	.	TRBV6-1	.	TGTGCCAGCAGTACCGCAGGACAGAGGTACGAGCAGTACTTC	CASSTAGQRYEQYF
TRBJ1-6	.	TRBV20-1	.	TGCAGTGCTAGAGAGGGGGTTTCCTATAATTCACCCCTCCACTTT	CSAREGVSYNSPLHF
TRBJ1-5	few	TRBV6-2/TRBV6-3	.	TGTGCCAGCAGTTACTCGACCGGGGGGGTCAATCAGCCCCAGCATTTT	CASSYSTGGVNQPQHF
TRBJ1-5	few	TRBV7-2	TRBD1	TGTGCCAGCAGCCCCGGGACAGGGGCTCGTCAGCCCCAGCATTTT	CASSPGTGARQPQHF
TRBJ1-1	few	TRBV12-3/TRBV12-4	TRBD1	TGTGCCAGCAGTTTTCGACAGGGGGTCACTGAAGCTTTCTTT	CASSFRQGVTEAFF
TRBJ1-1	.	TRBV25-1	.	TGTGCCAGCAGTGAATCAGCCGGGGCTGAAGCTTTCTTT	CASSESAGAEAFF
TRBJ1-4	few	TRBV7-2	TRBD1	TGTGCCAGCAGCAACCAACACAGGGGGGGTGAAAAACTGTTTTTT	CASSNQHRGGEKLFF
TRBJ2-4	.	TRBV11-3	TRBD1	TGTGCCAGCAGCACCAGGGACAGGGTGAAAAACATTCAGTACTTC	CASSTRDRVKNIQYF
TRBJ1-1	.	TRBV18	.	TGTGCCAGCTCAGGTGGGCTTCGGGGGGACACTGAAGCTTTCTTT	CASSGGLRGDTEAFF
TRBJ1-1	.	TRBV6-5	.	TGTGCCAGCAGTTACGGTAATGTAGGCACTGAAGCTTTCTTT	CASSYGNVGTEAFF
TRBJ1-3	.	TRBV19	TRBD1	TGTGCCAGACAACAACAGGGGGGCCTGAGAGGAAACACCATATATTTT	CARQQQGGLRGNTIYF
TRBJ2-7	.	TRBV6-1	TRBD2	TGTGCCACCTGGTCCGGGGGGAACACCTACGAGCAGTACTTC	CATWSGGNTYEQYF
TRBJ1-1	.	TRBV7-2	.	TGTGCCAGCAGCTTTCTCCGCGGGACGGTGAACACTGAAGCTTTCTTT	CASSFLRGTVNTEAFF
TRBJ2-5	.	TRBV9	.	TGTGCCAGCAGCTCTACAGCCACGGAGACCCAGTACTTC	CASSSTATETQYF
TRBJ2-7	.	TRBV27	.	TGTGCCAGCAGGCCCTTTGTGGCCTACGAGCAGTACTTC	CASRPFVAYEQYF
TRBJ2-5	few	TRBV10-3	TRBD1	TGTGCCATCAGTCCCGGGACAGGGATTCCGGAGACCCAGTACTTC	CAISPGTGIPETQYF